This TCR gamma chain was sequenced during a study of Vδ1+ human thymocytes. Extracted RNA was reverse transcribed into cDNA. CDR3 amplicons came from multiplex PCR with pooled V-gene forward and constant-region reverse primers. TCRdb processed the multiplex PCR reads again with the CATT caller. Here the sample spans about 36,000 gamma-chain clones, roughly a fifth being singletons. Purity of the sorted Vdelta1+ thymocytes ranged from 98% to 99.6%. Note on this clone: Antigen specificity is unknown.

The J segment lost 1 base and the V segment lost 3 bases, leaving 2 bases of the junction unmatched. Germline V gives CDR1 VTNTFY, CDR2 YDVSTARD (reference sequence). The CDR3 totals 14 residues. Study results and limitations: Around 20% of thymic delta-chain sequences were Vdelta2, with few Vdelta3, unlike blood Vdelta1+ controls. Bulk repertoire data may be misinterpreted because of unexpected Vdelta2 sequences. Thymic TRG and TRD repertoires appeared highly polyclonal, with Gaussian CDR3 length distributions.

The sample taken for sequencing was Vdelta1+ gamma-delta thymocytes from the thymus. Sample subset: FACS-sorted CD3+ TCRalphabeta- TCRVdelta1+ TCRVdelta2- thymocytes. This sequence was found in a girl under three years old who had congenital heart surgery. The V gene is TRGV3, the J gene TRGJP1. Here the CDR3 reads CATWDVTTGWFKIF. DNA for the CDR3: TGTGCCACCTGGGACGTTACCACTGGTTGGTTCAAGATATTT.